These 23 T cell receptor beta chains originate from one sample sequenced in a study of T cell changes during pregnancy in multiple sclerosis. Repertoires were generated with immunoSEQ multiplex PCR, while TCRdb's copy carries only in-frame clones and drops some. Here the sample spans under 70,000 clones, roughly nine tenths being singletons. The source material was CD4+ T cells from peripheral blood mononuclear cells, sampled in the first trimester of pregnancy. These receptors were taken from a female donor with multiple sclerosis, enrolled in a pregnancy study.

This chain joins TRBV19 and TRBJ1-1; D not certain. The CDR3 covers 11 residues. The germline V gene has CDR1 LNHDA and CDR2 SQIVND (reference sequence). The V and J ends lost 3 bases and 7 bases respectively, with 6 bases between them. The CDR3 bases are TGTGCCAGTAGTATTTCAGATGAAGCTTTCTTT. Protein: CASSISDEAFF.

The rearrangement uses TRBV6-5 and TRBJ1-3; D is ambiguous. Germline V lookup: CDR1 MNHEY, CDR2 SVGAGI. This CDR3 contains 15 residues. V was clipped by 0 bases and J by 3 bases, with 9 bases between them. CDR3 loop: CASSYSRIGGNTIYF. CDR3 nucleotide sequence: TGTGCCAGCAGTTACTCGAGAATTGGTGGAAACACCATATATTTT.

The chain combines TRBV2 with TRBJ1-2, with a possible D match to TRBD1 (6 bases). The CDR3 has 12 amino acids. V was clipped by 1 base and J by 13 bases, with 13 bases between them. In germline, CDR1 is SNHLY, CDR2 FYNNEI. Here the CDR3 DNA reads TGTGCCAGCAGTGAAGGGGCGGGGGCCTTCACCTTC. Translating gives CASSEGAGAFTF.

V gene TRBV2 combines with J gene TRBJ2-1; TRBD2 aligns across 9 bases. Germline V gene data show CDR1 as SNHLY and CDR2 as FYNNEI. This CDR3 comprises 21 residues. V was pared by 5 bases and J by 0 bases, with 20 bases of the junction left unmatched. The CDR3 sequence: CASSPHRTPGLAGTSYNEQFF. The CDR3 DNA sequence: TGTGCCAGCAGTCCCCACCGAACCCCGGGACTAGCTGGAACCTCCTACAATGAGCAGTTCTTC.

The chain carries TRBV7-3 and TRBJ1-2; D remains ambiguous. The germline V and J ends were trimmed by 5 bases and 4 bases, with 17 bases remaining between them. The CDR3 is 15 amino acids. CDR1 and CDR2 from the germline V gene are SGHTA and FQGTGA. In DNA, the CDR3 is TGTGCCAGCAGCCCTACCGGAGGTGATTTCTATGGCTACACCTTC. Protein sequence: CASSPTGGDFYGYTF.

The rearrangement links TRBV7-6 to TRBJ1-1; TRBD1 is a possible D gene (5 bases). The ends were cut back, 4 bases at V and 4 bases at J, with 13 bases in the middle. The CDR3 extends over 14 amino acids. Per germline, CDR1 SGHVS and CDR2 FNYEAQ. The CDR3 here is CASSSLGRGTEAFF. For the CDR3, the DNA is TGTGCCAGCAGCTCCTTGGGTAGGGGCACTGAAGCTTTCTTT.

CDR3 sequence: CASSYSDRNTEAFF. The CDR3, as DNA: TGTGCCAGCAGTTACTCGGACAGGAACACTGAAGCTTTCTTT. The V call is TRBV6-6, the J call TRBJ1-1; D possibly corresponds to TRBD1 (6 bases). Germline lookup yields CDR1 MNHNY and CDR2 SVGAGI (reference sequence). The CDR3 consists of 14 residues. The V and J ends lost 0 bases and 1 base respectively, with 6 bases between them.

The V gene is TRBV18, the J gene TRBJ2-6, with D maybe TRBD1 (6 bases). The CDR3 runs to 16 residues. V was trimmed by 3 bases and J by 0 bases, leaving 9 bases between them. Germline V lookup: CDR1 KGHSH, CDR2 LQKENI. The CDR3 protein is CASSPIRGSGANVLTF. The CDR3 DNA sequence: TGTGCCAGCTCACCTATCAGGGGCTCTGGGGCCAACGTCCTGACTTTC.

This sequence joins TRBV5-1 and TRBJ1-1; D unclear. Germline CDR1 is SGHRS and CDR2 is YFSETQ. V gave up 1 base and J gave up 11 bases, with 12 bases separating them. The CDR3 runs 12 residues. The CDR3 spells CASSLRGERAFF. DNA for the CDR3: TGCGCCAGCAGCTTGAGAGGCGAGAGGGCTTTCTTT. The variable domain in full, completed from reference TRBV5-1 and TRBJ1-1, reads KAGVTQTPRYLIKTRGQQVTLSCSPISGHRSVSWYQQTPGQGLQFLFEYFSETQRNKGNFPGRFSGRQFSNSRSEMNVSTLELGDSALYLCASSLRGERAFFGQGTRLTVV.

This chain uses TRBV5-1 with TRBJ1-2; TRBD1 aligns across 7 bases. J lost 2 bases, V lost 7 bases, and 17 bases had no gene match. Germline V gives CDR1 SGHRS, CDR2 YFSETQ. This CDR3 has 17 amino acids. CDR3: CASSPGDSPLGNYGYTF. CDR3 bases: TGCGCCAGCTCGCCCGGGGACAGCCCTCTGGGGAACTATGGCTACACCTTC.

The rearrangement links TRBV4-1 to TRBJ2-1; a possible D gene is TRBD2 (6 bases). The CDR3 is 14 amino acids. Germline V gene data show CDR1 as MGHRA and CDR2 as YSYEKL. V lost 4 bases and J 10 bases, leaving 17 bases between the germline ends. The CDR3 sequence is CASSRGTPGYEQFF. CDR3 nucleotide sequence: TGCGCCAGCAGCCGAGGGACTCCGGGGTACGAGCAGTTCTTC.

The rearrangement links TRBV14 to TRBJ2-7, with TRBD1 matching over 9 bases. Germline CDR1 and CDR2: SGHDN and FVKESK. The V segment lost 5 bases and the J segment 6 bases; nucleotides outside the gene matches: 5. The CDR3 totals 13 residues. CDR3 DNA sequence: TGTGCCAGCAGCAGGGACAGGGTGTCCGAGCAGTACTTC. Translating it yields CASSRDRVSEQYF.

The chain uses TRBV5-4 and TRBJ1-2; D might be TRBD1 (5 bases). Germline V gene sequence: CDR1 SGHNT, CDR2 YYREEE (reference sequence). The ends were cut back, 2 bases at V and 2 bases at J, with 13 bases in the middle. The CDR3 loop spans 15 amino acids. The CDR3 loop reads CASSFRQGKNYGYTF. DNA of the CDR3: TGTGCCAGCAGCTTTCGGCAGGGTAAGAACTATGGCTACACCTTC.

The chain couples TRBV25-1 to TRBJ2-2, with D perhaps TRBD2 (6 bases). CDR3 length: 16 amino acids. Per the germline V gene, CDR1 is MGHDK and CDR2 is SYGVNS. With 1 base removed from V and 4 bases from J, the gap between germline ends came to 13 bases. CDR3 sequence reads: CASSELGAGGTGELFF. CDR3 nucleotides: TGTGCCAGCAGTGAATTAGGAGCCGGGGGCACCGGGGAGCTGTTTTTT.

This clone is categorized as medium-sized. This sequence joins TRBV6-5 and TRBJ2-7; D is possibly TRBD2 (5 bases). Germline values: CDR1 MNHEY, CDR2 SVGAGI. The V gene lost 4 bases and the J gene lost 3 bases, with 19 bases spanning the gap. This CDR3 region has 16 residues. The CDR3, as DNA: TGTGCCAGCAGTTTGAGAGACCAGAGGGCTGGCTACGAGCAGTACTTC. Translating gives CASSLRDQRAGYEQYF.

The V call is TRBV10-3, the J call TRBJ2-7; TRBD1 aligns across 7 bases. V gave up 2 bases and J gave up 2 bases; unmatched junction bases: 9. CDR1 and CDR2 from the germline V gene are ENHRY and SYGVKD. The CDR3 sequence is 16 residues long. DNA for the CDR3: TGTGCCATCAGTGAGGACCGGGACAGAAAAGCCTACGAGCAGTACTTC. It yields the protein CAISEDRDRKAYEQYF.

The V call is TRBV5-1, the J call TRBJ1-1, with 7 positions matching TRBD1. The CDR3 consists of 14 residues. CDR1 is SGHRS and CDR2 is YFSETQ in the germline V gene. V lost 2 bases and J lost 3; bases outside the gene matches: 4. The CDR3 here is CASSFSTGDTEAFF. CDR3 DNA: TGCGCCAGCAGCTTTTCCACAGGGGACACTGAAGCTTTCTTT.

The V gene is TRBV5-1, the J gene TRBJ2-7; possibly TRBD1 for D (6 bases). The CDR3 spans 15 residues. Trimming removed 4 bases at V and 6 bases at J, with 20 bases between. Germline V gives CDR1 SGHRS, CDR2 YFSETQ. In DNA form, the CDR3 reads TGCGCCAGCAGCCCGGATGGGGGCGCCCCCTCCGAGCAGTACTTC. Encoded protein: CASSPDGGAPSEQYF.

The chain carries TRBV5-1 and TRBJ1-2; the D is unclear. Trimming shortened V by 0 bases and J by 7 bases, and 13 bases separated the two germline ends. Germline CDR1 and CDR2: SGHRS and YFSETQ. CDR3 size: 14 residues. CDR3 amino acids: CASSLAGDLAGYTF. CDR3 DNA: TGCGCCAGCAGCTTGGCCGGGGATTTGGCTGGCTACACCTTC.

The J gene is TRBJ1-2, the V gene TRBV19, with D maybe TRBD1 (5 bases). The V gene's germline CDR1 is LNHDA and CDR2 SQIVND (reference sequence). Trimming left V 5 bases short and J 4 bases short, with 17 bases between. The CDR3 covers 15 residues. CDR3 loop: CASSASGGYVYGYTF. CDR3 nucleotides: TGTGCCAGTAGTGCCTCCGGGGGTTACGTCTATGGCTACACCTTC.

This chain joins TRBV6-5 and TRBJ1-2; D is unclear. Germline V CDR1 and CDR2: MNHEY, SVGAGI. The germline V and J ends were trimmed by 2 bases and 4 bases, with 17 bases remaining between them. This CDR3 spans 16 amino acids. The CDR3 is CASSYAPSGSTYGYTF. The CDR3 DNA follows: TGTGCCAGCAGTTACGCTCCTAGCGGGTCCACCTATGGCTACACCTTC.

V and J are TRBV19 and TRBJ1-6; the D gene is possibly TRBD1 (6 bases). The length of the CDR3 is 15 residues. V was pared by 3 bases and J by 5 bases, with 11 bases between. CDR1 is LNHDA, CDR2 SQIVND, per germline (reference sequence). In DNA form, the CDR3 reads TGTGCCAGTAGTATCGGGGGGCTGAATAATTCACCCCTCCACTTT. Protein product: CASSIGGLNNSPLHF.

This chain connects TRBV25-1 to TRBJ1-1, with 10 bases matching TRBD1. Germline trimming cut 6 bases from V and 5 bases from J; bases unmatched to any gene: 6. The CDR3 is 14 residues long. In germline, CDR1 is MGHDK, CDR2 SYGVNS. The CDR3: CASRATGGQTEAFF. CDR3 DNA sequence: TGTGCCAGCAGGGCGACAGGGGGCCAGACTGAAGCTTTCTTT. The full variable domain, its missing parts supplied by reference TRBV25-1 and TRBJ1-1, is EADIYQTPRYLVIGTGKKITLECSQTMGHDKMYWYQQDPGMELHLIHYSYGVNSTEKGDLSSESTVSRIRTEHFPLTLESARPSHTSQYLCASRATGGQTEAFFGQGTRLTVV.